Listed below are T cell receptor beta chains from one sample, sequenced in a study of shared clonotypes between healthy human individuals. Repertoires were generated with immunoSEQ multiplex PCR, while TCRdb's copy carries only in-frame clones and drops some. The table has over a million clones, roughly 95% seen once; the top ten hold roughly 1.2%. The material sequenced was naive CD4+ T cells sorted from blood. The receptors come from a young man in good health. Both conserved end residues are part of each CDR3. Fields, in order: CDR3 DNA, CDR3 protein, J gene, D gene, V gene, clone size. The D gene is left open where the match is weak. Clone size is not always given. Where it is, it says once, few, many or a class for expanded clones.

CDR3 DNA: TGTGCCAGCAGCTTAGAGGGACAGGGGCCAGATACGCAGTATTTT
CDR3 protein: CASSLEGQGPDTQYF
J gene: TRBJ2-3
D gene: TRBD1
V gene: TRBV7-9
clone size: .

CDR3 DNA: TGTGCCAGCAGCCTATTAGAGGGGTCGGGGTTGGACTTC
CDR3 protein: CASSLLEGSGLDF
J gene: TRBJ2-7
D gene: .
V gene: TRBV11-2
clone size: .

CDR3 DNA: TGTGCCAGTAGTATCGGACTAGCGGGATATATTGAGCAGTTCTTC
CDR3 protein: CASSIGLAGYIEQFF
J gene: TRBJ2-1
D gene: TRBD2
V gene: TRBV19
clone size: once

CDR3 DNA: TGTGCCAGCAGCGTCCGGACTAGCGTGCACTACAATGAGCAGTTCTTC
CDR3 protein: CASSVRTSVHYNEQFF
J gene: TRBJ2-1
D gene: TRBD2
V gene: TRBV5-6
clone size: .

CDR3 DNA: TGTGCCAGCACCTGGCACAGAACCTACGAGCAGTACTTC
CDR3 protein: CASTWHRTYEQYF
J gene: TRBJ2-7
D gene: .
V gene: TRBV28
clone size: .

CDR3 DNA: TGTGCCTGGAGTCCGCCGACTAGACCTAGCACAGATACGCAGTATTTT
CDR3 protein: CAWSPPTRPSTDTQYF
J gene: TRBJ2-3
D gene: .
V gene: TRBV30
clone size: .

CDR3 DNA: TGTGCCAGCAGTGCTAGCGGGAGCCCAGATACGCAGTATTTT
CDR3 protein: CASSASGSPDTQYF
J gene: TRBJ2-3
D gene: TRBD2
V gene: TRBV2
clone size: .

CDR3 DNA: TGTGCCAGCAGTGGGCAGATTAGTACCGGGGAGCTGTTTTTT
CDR3 protein: CASSGQISTGELFF
J gene: TRBJ2-2
D gene: .
V gene: TRBV2
clone size: .

CDR3 DNA: TGTGCCAGCAGCGGACAGGGTCGGTCCGGGGAGCTGTTTTTT
CDR3 protein: CASSGQGRSGELFF
J gene: TRBJ2-2
D gene: TRBD1
V gene: TRBV7-2
clone size: .

CDR3 DNA: TGCGCCAGCAGCTACGCGGCTGGCACCGGGGAGCTGTTTTTT
CDR3 protein: CASSYAAGTGELFF
J gene: TRBJ2-2
D gene: .
V gene: TRBV5-1
clone size: .

CDR3 DNA: TGTGCCAGTAGTAGATCTATAGCGGGAGGAGCCGATTGGGATACGCAGTATTTT
CDR3 protein: CASSRSIAGGADWDTQYF
J gene: TRBJ2-3
D gene: TRBD2
V gene: TRBV19
clone size: .

CDR3 DNA: TGTGCCAGCAGCTTGGCAGGGGGCGTCAGCAATGAGCAGTTCTTC
CDR3 protein: CASSLAGGVSNEQFF
J gene: TRBJ2-1
D gene: TRBD1
V gene: TRBV5-6
clone size: .

CDR3 DNA: TGTGCCAGCAGCCCTAGCGTTACAGACCCCAACTACTTACCCTACAATGAGCAGTTCTTC
CDR3 protein: CASSPSVTDPNYLPYNEQFF
J gene: TRBJ2-1
D gene: .
V gene: TRBV7-6
clone size: .